This TCR beta chain is from a study of blood T cell repertoires in COVID-19. Turning to the study itself: Material from acute and convalescent COVID-19 was sourced from the United States, Italy and Spain.

In the authors' methods: Scientists estimated how many nucleated cells there were by amplifying reference gene primers. Method: immunoSEQ multiplex PCR; TCRdb's copy keeps in-frame clones and lacks some. The D gene and trimming were derived from the DNA, and the V and J assignments and clone size from that table. The table has about 260,000 clones, over 80% seen once. The CDR3 has 16 amino acids. Germline CDR1 LNHNV, CDR2 YYDKDF (reference sequence). V was clipped by 2 bases and J by 3 bases, with 14 bases between them. A Seattle source enrolled patients during active infection and followed them longitudinally.

This sequence joins TRBV15 and TRBJ2-1; D is possibly TRBD2 (6 bases). The sequencing sample was made of peripheral blood. The sequence came from a woman between 65 and 79 years old with COVID-19, enrolled during active disease. This chain's CDR3 is CATSRRGAGYYNEQFF. In DNA form, the CDR3 reads TGTGCCACCAGCAGAAGAGGTGCGGGATACTACAATGAGCAGTTCTTC.